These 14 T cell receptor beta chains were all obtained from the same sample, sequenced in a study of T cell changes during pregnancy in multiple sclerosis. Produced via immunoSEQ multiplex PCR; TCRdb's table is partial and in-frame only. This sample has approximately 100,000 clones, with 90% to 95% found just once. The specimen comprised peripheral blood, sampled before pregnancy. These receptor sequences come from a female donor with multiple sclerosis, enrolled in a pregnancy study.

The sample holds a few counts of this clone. The CDR3: CASSEGIADYNEQFF. DNA of the CDR3: TGTGCCAGCAGTGAAGGGATAGCGGACTACAATGAGCAGTTCTTC. The chain employs TRBV6-1 and TRBJ2-1, with a tentative D call TRBD2 (6 bases). Trimming cost V 1 base and J 3 bases, with 10 bases left between them. Germline V gene lookup returns CDR1 MNHNS and CDR2 SASEGT. This CDR3 has 15 residues.

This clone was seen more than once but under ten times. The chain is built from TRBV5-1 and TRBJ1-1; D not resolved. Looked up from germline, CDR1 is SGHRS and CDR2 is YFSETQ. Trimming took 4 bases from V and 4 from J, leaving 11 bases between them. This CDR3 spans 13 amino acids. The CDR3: CASSIGLGTEAFF. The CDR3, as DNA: TGCGCCAGCAGCATAGGACTGGGCACTGAAGCTTTCTTT.

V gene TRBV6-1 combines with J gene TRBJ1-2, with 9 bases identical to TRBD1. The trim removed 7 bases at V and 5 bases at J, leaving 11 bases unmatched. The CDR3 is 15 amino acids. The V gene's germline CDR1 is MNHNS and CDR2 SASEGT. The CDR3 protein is CASIVPGQGSYGYTF. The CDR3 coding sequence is TGTGCCAGCATAGTCCCGGGACAGGGAAGTTATGGCTACACCTTC.

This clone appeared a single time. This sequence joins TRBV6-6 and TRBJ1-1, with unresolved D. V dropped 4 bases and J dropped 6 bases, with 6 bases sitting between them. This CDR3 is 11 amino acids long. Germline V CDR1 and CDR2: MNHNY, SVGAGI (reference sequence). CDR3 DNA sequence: TGTGCCAGCAGTTCCCTGTCTGAAGCTTTCTTT. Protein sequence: CASSSLSEAFF.

The CDR3 reads CAWLSGLGNTIYF. CDR3 in DNA: TGTGCCTGGCTCTCGGGACTGGGAAACACCATATATTTT. The chain uses TRBV30 and TRBJ1-3; D is perhaps TRBD1 (5 bases). The CDR3 length is 13 residues. V gave up 5 bases and J gave up 4 bases, with 12 bases separating them. In germline, CDR1 is GTSNPN, CDR2 SVGIG (reference sequence).

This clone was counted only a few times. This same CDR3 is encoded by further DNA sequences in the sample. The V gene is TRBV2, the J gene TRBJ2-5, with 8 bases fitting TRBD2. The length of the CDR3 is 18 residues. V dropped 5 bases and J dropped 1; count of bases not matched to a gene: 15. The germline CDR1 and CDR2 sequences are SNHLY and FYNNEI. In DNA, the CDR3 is TGTGCCAGCAGTCGTAATCCGGGACTAGTGGAAACCCAAGAGACCCAGTACTTC. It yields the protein CASSRNPGLVETQETQYF.

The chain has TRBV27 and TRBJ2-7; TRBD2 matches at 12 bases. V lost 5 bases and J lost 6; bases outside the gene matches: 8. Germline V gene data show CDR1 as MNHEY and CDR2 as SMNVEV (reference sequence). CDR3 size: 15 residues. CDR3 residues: CASSPRTSGTGEQYF. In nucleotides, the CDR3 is TGTGCCAGCAGTCCCCGGACTAGCGGGACAGGCGAGCAGTACTTC.

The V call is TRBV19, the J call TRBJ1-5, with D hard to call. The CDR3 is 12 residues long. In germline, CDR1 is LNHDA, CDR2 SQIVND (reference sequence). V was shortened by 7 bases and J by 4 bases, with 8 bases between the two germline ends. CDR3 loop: CASKMLNQPQHF. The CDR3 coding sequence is TGTGCCAGTAAAATGTTAAATCAGCCCCAGCATTTT. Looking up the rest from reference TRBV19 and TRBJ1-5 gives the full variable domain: DGGITQSPKYLFRKEGQNVTLSCEQNLNHDAMYWYRQDPGQGLRLIYYSQIVNDFQKGDIAEGYSVSREKKESFPLTVTSAQKNPTAFYLCASKMLNQPQHFGDGTRLSIL.

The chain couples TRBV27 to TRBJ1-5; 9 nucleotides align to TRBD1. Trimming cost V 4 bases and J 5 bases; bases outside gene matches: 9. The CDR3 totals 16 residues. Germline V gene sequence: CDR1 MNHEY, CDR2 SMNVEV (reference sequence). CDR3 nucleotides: TGTGCCAGCAGTTCATTATACAGGGGGCGCGATCAGCCCCAGCATTTT. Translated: CASSSLYRGRDQPQHF.

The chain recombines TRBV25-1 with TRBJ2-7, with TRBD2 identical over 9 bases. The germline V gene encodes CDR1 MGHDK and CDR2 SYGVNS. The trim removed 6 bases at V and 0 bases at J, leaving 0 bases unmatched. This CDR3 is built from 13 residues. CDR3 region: CASRTSGSYEQYF. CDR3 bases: TGTGCCAGCAGGACTAGCGGCTCCTACGAGCAGTACTTC.

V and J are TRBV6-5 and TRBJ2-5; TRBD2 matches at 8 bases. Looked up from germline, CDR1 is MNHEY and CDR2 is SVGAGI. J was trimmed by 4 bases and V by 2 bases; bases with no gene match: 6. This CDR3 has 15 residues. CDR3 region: CASSYPSGSGETQYF. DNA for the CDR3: TGTGCCAGCAGTTACCCGAGCGGGAGCGGAGAGACCCAGTACTTC.

The DNA for the CDR3 is TGTGCCAGCAGCTTAGGGGCGGGACTAGCGGACCAAGAGACCCAGTACTTC. Amino acid sequence: CASSLGAGLADQETQYF. This chain uses TRBV7-6 with TRBJ2-5; 11 bases agree with TRBD2. Germline lookup yields CDR1 SGHVS and CDR2 FNYEAQ. The CDR3 has 17 amino acids. Trimming removed 1 base from V and 0 bases from J; junction bases left unmatched: 4.

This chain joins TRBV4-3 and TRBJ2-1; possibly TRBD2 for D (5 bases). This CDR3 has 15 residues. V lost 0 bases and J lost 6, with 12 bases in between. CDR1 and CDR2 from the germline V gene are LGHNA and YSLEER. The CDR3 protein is CASSQDSTRFNEQFF. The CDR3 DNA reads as TGCGCCAGCAGCCAAGATTCTACTAGATTCAATGAGCAGTTCTTC.

The CDR3 here is CASSPGRYEQYF. The CDR3 bases are TGCGCCAGCAGCCCTGGGCGCTACGAGCAGTACTTC. The V call is TRBV5-1, the J call TRBJ2-7; no clear D gene. The germline CDR1 and CDR2 sequences are SGHRS and YFSETQ. This CDR3 has 12 residues. V shed 4 bases and J shed 3 bases, with 8 bases lying between them.